Each of the 6 T cell receptor beta chains below was sequenced from the same sample in a study of T cell changes during pregnancy in multiple sclerosis. The protocol was immunoSEQ multiplex PCR, while the TCRdb copy is restricted to in-frame clones and leaves out a portion. The sample yields fewer than 110,000 clones, more than 85% seen once. The sequenced sample was peripheral blood, obtained in the second trimester of pregnancy. The receptors come from a female donor with multiple sclerosis, enrolled in a pregnancy study.

The chain recombines TRBV6-5 with TRBJ1-2; tentative D call: TRBD1 (6 bases). This CDR3 has 15 residues. Trimming cost V 1 base and J 5 bases, with 14 bases left between them. Germline assignment: CDR1 MNHEY and CDR2 SVGAGI. The DNA for the CDR3 is TGTGCCAGCAGTTACTTAGGGGGGGGCTCATATGGCTACACCTTC. It is translated as CASSYLGGGSYGYTF.

The chain combines TRBV28 with TRBJ1-2; perhaps TRBD1 as D (6 bases). The CDR3 extends over 13 amino acids. From germline, CDR1 is MDHEN and CDR2 SYDVKM. The ends were cut back, 6 bases at V and 8 bases at J, with 16 bases in the middle. The CDR3 protein is CASSQTGPKGYTF. Written as DNA, the CDR3 is TGTGCCAGCAGCCAAACAGGGCCGAAAGGCTACACCTTC.

This chain connects TRBV9 to TRBJ2-3; 10 bases align to TRBD2. The CDR3 is made up of 19 amino acids. CDR1 and CDR2 (germline): SGDLS, YYNGEE. After removal of 4 bases from V and 6 bases from J, the junction contained 20 bases not matched to a gene. Here the CDR3 reads CASSPGLETSGDPGDTQYF. The CDR3 DNA sequence: TGTGCCAGCAGCCCTGGGTTAGAAACTAGCGGGGACCCGGGGGATACGCAGTATTTT.

This clone was picked up a small number of times. The chain combines TRBV4-2 with TRBJ2-7, with 7 bases fitting TRBD2. Germline assignment: CDR1 LGHNA and CDR2 YNFKEQ. The length of the CDR3 is 15 residues. The V gene end was trimmed by 0 bases and the J gene end by 0 bases; junction bases not matched to a gene: 2. CDR3 loop: CASSQEGGGSYEQYF. The CDR3 bases are TGTGCCAGCAGCCAAGAGGGCGGGGGCTCCTACGAGCAGTACTTC.

The CDR3 sequence: CASRRGQGASYEQYF. In DNA form, the CDR3 reads TGTGCCAGTAGGAGGGGACAGGGGGCCTCCTACGAGCAGTACTTC. The chain has TRBV19 and TRBJ2-7, with 12 bases matching TRBD1. The CDR3 covers 15 residues. V shed 6 bases, J shed 0 bases, and the junction held 3 bases outside the gene matches. The germline V gene encodes CDR1 LNHDA and CDR2 SQIVND (reference sequence).

The chain combines TRBV19 with TRBJ2-2; maybe TRBD1 (6 bases). CDR1 and CDR2 (germline): LNHDA, SQIVND (reference sequence). This CDR3 region has 14 residues. V was cut by 5 bases and J by 4 bases, with 11 bases left in between. Here the CDR3 reads CASSGDRITGELFF. CDR3 DNA sequence: TGTGCCAGTAGTGGAGACAGGATCACCGGGGAGCTGTTTTTT.